The 2 T cell receptor beta chains listed next were all sequenced from one sample in a study of shared clonotypes between healthy human individuals. Repertoires were generated with immunoSEQ multiplex PCR, while TCRdb's copy carries only in-frame clones and drops some. The sample records about 2.1 million clones, around 95% being singletons. Terminally differentiated effector memory CD45RA+ cells were left out of the naive CD8 fraction, which was CD45RO-negative and positively selected for CCR7. Sequences were obtained from naive CD8+ T cells from PBMCs. The receptors shown here come from a man between 18 and 29 years old in good health. Some clones in this sample may be carry-over from other donors' samples.

This rearrangement joins TRBV9 to TRBJ2-1; 11 nucleotides agree with TRBD2. Trimming at V came to 4 bases and at J to 10 bases, leaving 13 bases not matched to a gene. The CDR3 covers 16 residues. CDR1 and CDR2 from the germline V gene are SGDLS and YYNGEE. In DNA, the CDR3 is TGTGCCAGCAGCCCACGGACTAGCGGGTCTCCCCAGGAGCAGTTCTTC. Protein: CASSPRTSGSPQEQFF.

The genes are TRBV21-1 and TRBJ2-7; the table's D call TRBD2 went unverified against the DNA. TRBV21-1 is a pseudogene. This CDR3 contains 22 residues. The CDR3 sequence: CASSKEGGGRWILTLLYDRQYF. The CDR3 region has the DNA TGTGCCAGCAGCAAAGAGGGCGGCGGGAGGTGGATCCTTACCCTCCTCTACGATCGACAGTACTTC.